This TCR beta chain stems from a study of breast tumors, draining lymph nodes, adjacent tissues. Each CDR3 protein gets one entry after TCRdb re-called the multiplex PCR reads with MiXCR. The table has approximately 11,000 distinct CDR3 sequences, around 36% seen once; the top ten hold more than 14%. Germline V gene lookup returns CDR1 SGHTA and CDR2 FQGNSA. The junction had 0 bases not matched to a gene; V was cut back by 3 bases and J by 11 bases. This CDR3 is 11 amino acids long. Judged by abundance, this clonotype is medium-sized (0.01 to 0.1%). The chain links TRBV7-2 to TRBJ1-4; TRBD1 matches 7 bases. The TCR sequence derives from a female donor with breast cancer. Some clones in this sample may be carry-over from other donors' samples. Material for sequencing was breast tumor tissue. CDR3 region: CASSLGQKLFF. For the CDR3, the DNA is TGTGCCAGCAGCTTGGGACAGAAACTGTTTTTT.